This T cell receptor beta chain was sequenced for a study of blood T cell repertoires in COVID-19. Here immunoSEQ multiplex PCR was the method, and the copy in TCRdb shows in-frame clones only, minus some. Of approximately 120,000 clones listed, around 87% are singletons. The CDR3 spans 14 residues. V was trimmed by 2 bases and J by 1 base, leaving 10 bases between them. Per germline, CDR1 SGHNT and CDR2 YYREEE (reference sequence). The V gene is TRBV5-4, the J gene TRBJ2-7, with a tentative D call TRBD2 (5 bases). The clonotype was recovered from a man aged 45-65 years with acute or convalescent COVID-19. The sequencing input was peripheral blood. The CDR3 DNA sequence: TGTGCCAGCAGCTTTGGAACGGGGTCCTACGAGCAGTACTTC. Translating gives CASSFGTGSYEQYF.